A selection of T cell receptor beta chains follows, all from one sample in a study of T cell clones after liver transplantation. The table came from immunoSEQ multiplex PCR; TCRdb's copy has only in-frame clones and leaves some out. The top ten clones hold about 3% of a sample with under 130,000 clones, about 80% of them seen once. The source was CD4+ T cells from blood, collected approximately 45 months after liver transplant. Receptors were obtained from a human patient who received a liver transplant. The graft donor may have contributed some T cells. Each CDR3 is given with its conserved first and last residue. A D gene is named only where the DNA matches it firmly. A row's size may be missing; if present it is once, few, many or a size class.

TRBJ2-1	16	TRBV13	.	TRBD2	TGTGCCAGCACCATTTTAAGCGGGAGGGCCCTCAATGAGCAGTTCTTC	CASTILSGRALNEQFF
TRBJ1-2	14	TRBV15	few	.	TGTGCCACCAGCAGAGACCGGACAATCTCTGGCTACACCTTC	CATSRDRTISGYTF
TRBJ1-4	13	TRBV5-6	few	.	TGTGCCAGCAGCTCCGGGAGCGGTGAAAAACTGTTTTTT	CASSSGSGEKLFF
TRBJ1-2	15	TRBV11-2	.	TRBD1	TGTGCCAGCAGCTCAGAACGGGACAGGGTAACGGGCTACACCTTC	CASSSERDRVTGYTF
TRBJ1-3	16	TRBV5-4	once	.	TGTGCCAGCAGCCAAGCGGCCGGGACGGGAGGAAACACCATATATTTT	CASSQAAGTGGNTIYF
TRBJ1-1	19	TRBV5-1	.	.	TGCGCCAGCAGCTTGGCCATATATAGGGGAGAAAACATGAACACTGAAGCTTTCTTT	CASSLAIYRGENMNTEAFF
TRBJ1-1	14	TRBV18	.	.	TGTGCCAGCTCACTTGGGCGGGGGAACACTGAAGCTTTCTTT	CASSLGRGNTEAFF
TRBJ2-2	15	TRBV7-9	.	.	TGTGCCAGCAGCTTAGGGAGTTGGAACACCGGGGAGCTGTTTTTT	CASSLGSWNTGELFF
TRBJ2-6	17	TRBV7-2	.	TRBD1	TGTGCCAGCAGCCACACAGGGGGCGCTTCTGGGGCCAACGTCCTGACTTTC	CASSHTGGASGANVLTF
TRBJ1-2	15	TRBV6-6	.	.	TGTGCCAGCAGTTACAACTCAGGACAGAACTATGGCTACACCTTC	CASSYNSGQNYGYTF
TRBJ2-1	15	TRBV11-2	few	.	TGTGCCAGCAGCTTAGTGGCGGGTGGGTACAATGAGCAGTTCTTC	CASSLVAGGYNEQFF
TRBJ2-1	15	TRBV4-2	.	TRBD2	TGTGCCAGCAGCCAAGATGGCGGGAGGGCAAGTGAGCAGTTCTTC	CASSQDGGRASEQFF
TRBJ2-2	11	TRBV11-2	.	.	TGTGCCAGCAGGAACACCGGGGAGCTGTTTTTT	CASRNTGELFF
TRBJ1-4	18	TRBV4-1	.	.	TGCGCCAGCAGCCAAGTCATCGGAGTCCAACCAACTAATGAAAAACTGTTTTTT	CASSQVIGVQPTNEKLFF
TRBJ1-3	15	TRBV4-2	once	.	TGTGCCAGCAGCCCCCGGGACACCTCTGGAAACACCATATATTTT	CASSPRDTSGNTIYF
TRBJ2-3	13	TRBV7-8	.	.	TGTGCCAGCAGCACCCTTGGGGGAGATACGCAGTATTTT	CASSTLGGDTQYF
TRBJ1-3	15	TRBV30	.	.	TGTGCCTGGAGTGTAGGGTGGTCGGGTGGAAACACCATATATTTT	CAWSVGWSGGNTIYF
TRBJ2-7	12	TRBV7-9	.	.	TGTGCCAGCAGCCGGATGGACTCCGAGCAGTACTTC	CASSRMDSEQYF
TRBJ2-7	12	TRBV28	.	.	TGTGCCAGCAGTTTACTAAGAAAGGAGCAGTACTTC	CASSLLRKEQYF
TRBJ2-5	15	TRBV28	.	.	TGTGCCAGCAGTTTATTCCAGGGGGGTCGGGAGACCCAGTACTTC	CASSLFQGGRETQYF
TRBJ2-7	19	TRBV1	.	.	TGCACCAGCAGCCAAGATCTCCATATCCCGGGACAGGGGGACTACGAGCAGTACTTC	CTSSQDLHIPGQGDYEQYF
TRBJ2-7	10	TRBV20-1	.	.	TGCAGCGCCGTATCCTACGAGCAGTACTTC	CSAVSYEQYF
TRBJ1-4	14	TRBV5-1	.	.	TGCGCCAGCACTCGGGCAGGGTTGAATGAAAAACTGTTTTTT	CASTRAGLNEKLFF
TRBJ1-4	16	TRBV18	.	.	TGTGCCAGCTCACAACCGGGACACACAACTAATGAAAAACTGTTTTTT	CASSQPGHTTNEKLFF
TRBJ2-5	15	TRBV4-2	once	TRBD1	TGTGCCAGCAGCCAAGATTCTGACAGGGGGGGCTCTCAGTACTTC	CASSQDSDRGGSQYF
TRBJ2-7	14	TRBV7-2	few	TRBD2	TGTGCCAGCATAGGGAGGGCCGCCTCCTACGAGCAGTACTTC	CASIGRAASYEQYF
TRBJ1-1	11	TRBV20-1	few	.	TGCAGTGCTAGACCACAGCTCTACACTCTCTTT	CSARPQLYTLF
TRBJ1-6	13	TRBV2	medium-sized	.	TGTGCCAGCAGGCCCAGGGGACGGTCACCCCTCCACTTT	CASRPRGRSPLHF
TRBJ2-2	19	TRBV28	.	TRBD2	TGTGCCAGCAGTTTAAGGATTAGCGGGAGCGGGTCGAGCACCGGGGAGCTGTTTTTT	CASSLRISGSGSSTGELFF
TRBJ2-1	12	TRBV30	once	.	TGTGCCTGGGGCCTGCCCTACAATGAGCAGTTCTTC	CAWGLPYNEQFF
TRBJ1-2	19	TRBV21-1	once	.	TGTGCCAGCAGCAAATGTGCGGGGGCCGAAAAACGACCTAACTATGGCTACACCTTC	CASSKCAGAEKRPNYGYTF
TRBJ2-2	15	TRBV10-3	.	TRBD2	TGTGCCACCTATAGCGGGGAGAAGATCACCGGGGAGCTGTTTTTT	CATYSGEKITGELFF
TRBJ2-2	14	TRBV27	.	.	TGTGCCAGCAGTTGGCGTTTAAACACCGGGGAGCTGTTTTTT	CASSWRLNTGELFF
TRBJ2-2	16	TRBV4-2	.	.	TGTGCCAGCAGCCCACGAGCTAGATTTAGTGCCGGGGAGCTGTTTTTT	CASSPRARFSAGELFF
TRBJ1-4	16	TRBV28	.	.	TGTGCCAGCCATCGCACGATCAGGGGCTTTAATGAAAAACTGTTTTTT	CASHRTIRGFNEKLFF
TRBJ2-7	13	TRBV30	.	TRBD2	TGTGCCTGGATAGAGCGGGAGACCCACGAGCAGTACTTC	CAWIERETHEQYF
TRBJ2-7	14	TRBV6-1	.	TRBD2	TGTGCCAGCACTCCTAGCGGCTACTCCTACGAGCAGTACTTC	CASTPSGYSYEQYF
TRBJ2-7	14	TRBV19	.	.	TGTGCCAGTAGTATAAGGCCCCACTCCTACGAGCAGTACTTC	CASSIRPHSYEQYF
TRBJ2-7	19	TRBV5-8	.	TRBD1	TGTGCCAGCAGCTTATATTTGGGACAGGGGACGACTAAAATATACGAGCAGTACTTC	CASSLYLGQGTTKIYEQYF
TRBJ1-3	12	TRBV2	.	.	TGTGCCAGCAGAGCTCAACGAAACACCATATATTTT	CASRAQRNTIYF
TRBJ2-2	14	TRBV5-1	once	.	TGCGCCAGCAGCTTGGACCCGAACACCGGGGAGCTGTTTTTT	CASSLDPNTGELFF
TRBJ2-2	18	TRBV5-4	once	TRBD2	TGTGCCAGCCGCCCGACTAGCGGGAGGGGCTACGTTGGCGGGGAGCTGTTTTTT	CASRPTSGRGYVGGELFF
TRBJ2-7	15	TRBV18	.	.	TGTGCCAGCTCACCGGTAGGACAGAGCTCCTACGAGCAGTACTTC	CASSPVGQSSYEQYF
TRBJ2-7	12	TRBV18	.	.	TGTGCCAGCTCAGGACAGTCCTACGAGCAGTACTTC	CASSGQSYEQYF
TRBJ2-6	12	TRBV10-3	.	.	TGTGCCATCGAGGCTGGGGCCAACGTCCTGACTTTC	CAIEAGANVLTF
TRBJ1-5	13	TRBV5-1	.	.	TGCGCCAGCAGCTCCCCAAATTCACAGGGCGCGCATTTT	CASSSPNSQGAHF
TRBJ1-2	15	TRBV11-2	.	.	TGTGCCAGCAGCTTAGTTAGGGACTGGAACTATGGCTACACCTTC	CASSLVRDWNYGYTF
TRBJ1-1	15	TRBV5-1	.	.	TGCGCCAGCAGCTTGGCCGTCGGGGCGAACACTGAAGCTTTCTTT	CASSLAVGANTEAFF
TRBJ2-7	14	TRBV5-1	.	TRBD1	TGCGCCAGCAGCGGCGGGACAGGGACCGACGAGCAGTACTTC	CASSGGTGTDEQYF
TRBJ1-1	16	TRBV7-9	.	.	TGTGCCAGCAGCTTGGGAGCAGGAGTTTTTCACACTGAAGCTTTCTTT	CASSLGAGVFHTEAFF
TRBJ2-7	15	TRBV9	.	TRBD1	TGTGCCAGCAGCGTAGTGGGACAGGGGATCGACGAGCAGTACTTC	CASSVVGQGIDEQYF
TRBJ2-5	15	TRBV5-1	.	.	TGCGCCAGCAGCTTGGGGTTAGCGGCCCAAGAGACCCAGTACTTC	CASSLGLAAQETQYF
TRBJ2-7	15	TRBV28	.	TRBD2	TGTGCCAGCAGTCCTGGGACTAGCGGGGTGATGGAGCAGTACTTC	CASSPGTSGVMEQYF
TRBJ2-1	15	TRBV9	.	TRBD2	TGTGCCAGCAGCGTAGGAGCTAGCGGGGGCAATGAGCAGTTCTTC	CASSVGASGGNEQFF
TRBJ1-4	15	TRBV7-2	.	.	TGTGCCAGCAGCCCGGGGATAGGGACGAGGGAAAAACTGTTTTTT	CASSPGIGTREKLFF
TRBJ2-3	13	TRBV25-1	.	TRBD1	TGTGCCAGCAGGGACAGGGGACCAGATACGCAGTATTTT	CASRDRGPDTQYF
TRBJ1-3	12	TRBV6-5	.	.	TGTGCCAGCGCGGCCCCTGGAAACACCATATATTTT	CASAAPGNTIYF
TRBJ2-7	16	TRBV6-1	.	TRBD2	TGTGCCAGCAGTGATCGGAGACTAGCGGTTTCCTACGAGCAGTACTTC	CASSDRRLAVSYEQYF
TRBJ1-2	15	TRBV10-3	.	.	TGTGCCATCAGTGAACCCCGGGCAGGTGGTAGCGGCTACACCTTC	CAISEPRAGGSGYTF
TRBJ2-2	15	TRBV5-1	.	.	TGCGCCAGCAGCCCCCGGGCGGTGAACACCGGGGAGCTGTTTTTT	CASSPRAVNTGELFF